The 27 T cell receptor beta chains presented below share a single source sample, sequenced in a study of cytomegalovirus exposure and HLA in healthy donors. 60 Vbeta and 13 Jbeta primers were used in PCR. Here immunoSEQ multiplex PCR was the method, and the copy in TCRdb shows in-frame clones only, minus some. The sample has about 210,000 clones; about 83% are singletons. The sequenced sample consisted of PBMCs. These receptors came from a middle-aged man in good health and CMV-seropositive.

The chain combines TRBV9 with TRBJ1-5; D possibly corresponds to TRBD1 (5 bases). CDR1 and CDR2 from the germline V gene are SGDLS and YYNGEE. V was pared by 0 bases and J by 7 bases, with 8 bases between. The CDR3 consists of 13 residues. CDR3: CASSVGQGQPQHF. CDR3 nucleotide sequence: TGTGCCAGCAGCGTAGGTCAGGGCCAGCCCCAGCATTTT.

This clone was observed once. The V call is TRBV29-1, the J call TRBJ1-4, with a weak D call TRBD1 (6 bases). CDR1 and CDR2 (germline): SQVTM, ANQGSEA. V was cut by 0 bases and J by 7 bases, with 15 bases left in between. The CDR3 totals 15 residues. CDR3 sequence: CSVEEWGQGGEKLFF. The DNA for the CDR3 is TGCAGCGTTGAAGAGTGGGGGCAAGGCGGTGAAAAACTGTTTTTT.

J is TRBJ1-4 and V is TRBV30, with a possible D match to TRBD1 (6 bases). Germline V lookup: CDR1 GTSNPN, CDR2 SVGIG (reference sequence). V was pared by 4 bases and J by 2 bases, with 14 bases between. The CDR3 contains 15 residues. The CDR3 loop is CAWMGRGHTNEKLFF. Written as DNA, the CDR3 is TGTGCCTGGATGGGCAGGGGACATACTAATGAAAAACTGTTTTTT.

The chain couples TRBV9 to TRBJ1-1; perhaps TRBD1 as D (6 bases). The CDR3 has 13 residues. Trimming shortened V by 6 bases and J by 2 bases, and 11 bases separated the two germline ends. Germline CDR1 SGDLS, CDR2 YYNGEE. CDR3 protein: CASKTGSNTEAFF. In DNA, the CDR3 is TGTGCCAGCAAAACAGGGAGTAACACTGAAGCTTTCTTT.

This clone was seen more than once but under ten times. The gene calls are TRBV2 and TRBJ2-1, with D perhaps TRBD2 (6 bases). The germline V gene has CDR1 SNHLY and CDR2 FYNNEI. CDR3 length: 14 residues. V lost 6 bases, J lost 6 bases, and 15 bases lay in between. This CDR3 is CASREGGVPNEQFF. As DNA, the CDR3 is TGTGCCAGCAGAGAGGGCGGGGTCCCCAATGAGCAGTTCTTC. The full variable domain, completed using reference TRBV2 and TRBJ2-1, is EPEVTQTPSHQVTQMGQEVILRCVPISNHLYFYWYRQILGQKVEFLVSFYNNEISEKSEIFDDQFSVERPDGSNFTLKIRSTKLEDSAMYFCASREGGVPNEQFFGPGTRLTVL.

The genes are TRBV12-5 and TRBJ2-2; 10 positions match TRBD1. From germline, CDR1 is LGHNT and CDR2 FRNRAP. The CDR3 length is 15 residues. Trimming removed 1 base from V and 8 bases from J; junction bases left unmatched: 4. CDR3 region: CASGLGDRGQGELFF. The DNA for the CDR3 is TGTGCTAGTGGTTTGGGAGACAGGGGGCAAGGGGAGCTGTTTTTT.

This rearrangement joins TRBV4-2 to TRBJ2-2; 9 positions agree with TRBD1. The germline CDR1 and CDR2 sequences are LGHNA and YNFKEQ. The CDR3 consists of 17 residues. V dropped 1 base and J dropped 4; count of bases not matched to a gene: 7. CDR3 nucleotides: TGTGCCAGCAGCCAAGCGCTGGGACAGGGATTCACCGGGGAGCTGTTTTTT. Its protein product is CASSQALGQGFTGELFF.

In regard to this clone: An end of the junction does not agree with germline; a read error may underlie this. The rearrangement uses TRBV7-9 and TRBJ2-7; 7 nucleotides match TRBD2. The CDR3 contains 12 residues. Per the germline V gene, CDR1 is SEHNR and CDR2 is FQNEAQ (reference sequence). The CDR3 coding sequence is TGTTCCAGCGCTAGCGGCGACTACGAGCAGTACTTC. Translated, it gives CSSASGDYEQYF.

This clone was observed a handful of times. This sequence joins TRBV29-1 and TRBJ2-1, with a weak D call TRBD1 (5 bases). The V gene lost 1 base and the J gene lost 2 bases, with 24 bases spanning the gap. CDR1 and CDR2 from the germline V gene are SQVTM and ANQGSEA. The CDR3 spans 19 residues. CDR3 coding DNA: TGCAGCGTTGAAGGGTTGTCGTCAGGGCAAACCAGAACCTACAATGAGCAGTTCTTC. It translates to CSVEGLSSGQTRTYNEQFF.

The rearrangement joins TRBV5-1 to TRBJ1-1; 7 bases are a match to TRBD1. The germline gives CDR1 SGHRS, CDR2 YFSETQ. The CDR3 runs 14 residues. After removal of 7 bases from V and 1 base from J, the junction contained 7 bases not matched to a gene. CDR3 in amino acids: CASGETGPNTEAFF. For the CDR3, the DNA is TGCGCCAGCGGGGAGACAGGGCCGAACACTGAAGCTTTCTTT.

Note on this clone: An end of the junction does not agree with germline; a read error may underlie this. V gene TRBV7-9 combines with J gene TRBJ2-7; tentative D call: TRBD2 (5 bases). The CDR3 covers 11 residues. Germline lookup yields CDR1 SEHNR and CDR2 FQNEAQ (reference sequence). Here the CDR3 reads CSTGVEGRDLF. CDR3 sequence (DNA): TGTTCCACCGGGGTCGAGGGCAGAGACCTTTTC.

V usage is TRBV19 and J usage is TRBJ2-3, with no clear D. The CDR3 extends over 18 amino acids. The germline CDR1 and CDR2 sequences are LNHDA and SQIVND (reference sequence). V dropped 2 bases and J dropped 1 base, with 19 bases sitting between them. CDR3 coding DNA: TGTGCCAGTAGTATAACGACACAGCCCCATTTTGGCACAGATACGCAGTATTTT. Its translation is CASSITTQPHFGTDTQYF.

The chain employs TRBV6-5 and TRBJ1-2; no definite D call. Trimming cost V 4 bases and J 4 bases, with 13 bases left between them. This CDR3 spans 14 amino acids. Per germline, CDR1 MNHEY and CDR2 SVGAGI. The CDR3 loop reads CASSSSGVIYGYTF. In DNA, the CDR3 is TGTGCCAGCAGTTCCTCCGGTGTCATCTATGGCTACACCTTC.

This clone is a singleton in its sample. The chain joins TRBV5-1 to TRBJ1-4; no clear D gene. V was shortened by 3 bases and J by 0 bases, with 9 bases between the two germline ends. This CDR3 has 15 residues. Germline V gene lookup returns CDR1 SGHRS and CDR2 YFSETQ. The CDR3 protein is CASSSQTATNEKLFF. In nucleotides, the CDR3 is TGCGCCAGCAGCTCTCAAACTGCAACTAATGAAAAACTGTTTTTT.

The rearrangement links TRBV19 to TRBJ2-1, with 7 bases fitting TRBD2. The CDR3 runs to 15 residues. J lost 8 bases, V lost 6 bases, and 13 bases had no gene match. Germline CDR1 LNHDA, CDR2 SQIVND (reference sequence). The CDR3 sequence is CASSPSGLFGHEQFF. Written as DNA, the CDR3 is TGTGCCAGTAGCCCCTCGGGACTATTTGGGCATGAGCAGTTCTTC. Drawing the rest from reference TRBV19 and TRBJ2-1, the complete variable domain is DGGITQSPKYLFRKEGQNVTLSCEQNLNHDAMYWYRQDPGQGLRLIYYSQIVNDFQKGDIAEGYSVSREKKESFPLTVTSAQKNPTAFYLCASSPSGLFGHEQFFGPGTRLTVL.

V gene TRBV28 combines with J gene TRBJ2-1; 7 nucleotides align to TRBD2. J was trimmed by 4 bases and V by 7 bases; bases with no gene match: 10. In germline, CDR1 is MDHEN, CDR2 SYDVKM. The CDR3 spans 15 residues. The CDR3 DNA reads TGTGCCAGCATCTCGGGAGGAGGTACGTACAATGAGCAGTTCTTC. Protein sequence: CASISGGGTYNEQFF.

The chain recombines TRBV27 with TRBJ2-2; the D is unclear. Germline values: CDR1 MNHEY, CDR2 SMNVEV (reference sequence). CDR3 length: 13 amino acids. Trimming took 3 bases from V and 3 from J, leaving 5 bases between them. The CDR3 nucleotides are TGTGCCAGCAGTTTCCAGTACACCGGGGAGCTGTTTTTT. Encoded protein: CASSFQYTGELFF.

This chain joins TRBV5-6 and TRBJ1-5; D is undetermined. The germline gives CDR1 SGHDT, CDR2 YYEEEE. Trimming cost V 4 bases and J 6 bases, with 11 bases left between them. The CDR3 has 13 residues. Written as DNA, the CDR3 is TGTGCCAGCAGCCCCCTTTCAGGTCAGCCCCAGCATTTT. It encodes CASSPLSGQPQHF.

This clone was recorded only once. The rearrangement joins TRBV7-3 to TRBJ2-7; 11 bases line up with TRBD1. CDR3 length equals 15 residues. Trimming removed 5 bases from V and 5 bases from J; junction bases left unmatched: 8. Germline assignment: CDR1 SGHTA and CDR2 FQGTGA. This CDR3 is CASSQRTGGSDEQYF. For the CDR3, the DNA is TGTGCCAGCAGCCAGCGGACAGGGGGCTCGGACGAGCAGTACTTC. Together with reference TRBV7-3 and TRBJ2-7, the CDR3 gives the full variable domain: GAGVSQTPSNKVTEKGKYVELRCDPISGHTALYWYRQSLGQGPEFLIYFQGTGAADDSGLPNDRFFAVRPEGSVSTLKIQRTERGDSAVYLCASSQRTGGSDEQYFGPGTRLTVT.

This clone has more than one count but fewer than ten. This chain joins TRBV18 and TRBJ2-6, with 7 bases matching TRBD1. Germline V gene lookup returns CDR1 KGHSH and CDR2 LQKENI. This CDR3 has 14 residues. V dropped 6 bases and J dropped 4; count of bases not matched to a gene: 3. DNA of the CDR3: TGTGCCAGCTCTGGACAGGCAGGGGCCAACGTCCTGACTTTC. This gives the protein CASSGQAGANVLTF.

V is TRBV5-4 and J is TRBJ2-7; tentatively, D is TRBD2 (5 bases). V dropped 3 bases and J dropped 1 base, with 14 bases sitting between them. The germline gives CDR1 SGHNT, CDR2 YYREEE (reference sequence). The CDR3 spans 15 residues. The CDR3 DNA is TGTGCCAGCAGCTCCCTGAGGGAAAAGTCCTACGAGCAGTACTTC. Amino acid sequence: CASSSLREKSYEQYF.

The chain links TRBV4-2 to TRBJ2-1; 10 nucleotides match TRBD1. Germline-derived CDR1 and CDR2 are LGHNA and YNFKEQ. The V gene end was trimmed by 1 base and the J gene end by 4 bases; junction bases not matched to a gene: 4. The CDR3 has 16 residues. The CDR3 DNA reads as TGTGCCAGCAGCCAAGTTGACAGGGGGCCTTACAATGAGCAGTTCTTC. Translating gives CASSQVDRGPYNEQFF.

The CDR3 DNA follows: TGCGCCAGCAGCAAGACTAGCACCGCTGAGCAGTTCTTC. Protein: CASSKTSTAEQFF. The chain is built from TRBV5-1 and TRBJ2-1; the match to TRBD2 covers 7 bases. Per germline, CDR1 SGHRS and CDR2 YFSETQ. The V gene end was trimmed by 4 bases and the J gene end by 9 bases; junction bases not matched to a gene: 7. This CDR3 is built from 13 residues.

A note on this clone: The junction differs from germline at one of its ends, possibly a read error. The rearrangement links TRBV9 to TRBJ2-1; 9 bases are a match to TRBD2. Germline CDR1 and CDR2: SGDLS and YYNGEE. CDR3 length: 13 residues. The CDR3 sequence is CASSVAAGVAGVF. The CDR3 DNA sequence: TGTGCCAGCAGCGTAGCAGCGGGAGTAGCGGGAGTCTTC.

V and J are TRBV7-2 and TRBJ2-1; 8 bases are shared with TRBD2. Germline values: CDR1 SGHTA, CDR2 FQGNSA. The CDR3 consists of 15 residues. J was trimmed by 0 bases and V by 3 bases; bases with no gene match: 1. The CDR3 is CASSLTSDSYNEQFF. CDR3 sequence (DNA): TGTGCCAGCAGCTTGACTAGCGACTCCTACAATGAGCAGTTCTTC.

CDR3 DNA: TGTGCCAGCAGCGTAGGCGGCACTGAAGCTTTCTTT. Translated, it gives CASSVGGTEAFF. The chain has TRBV9 and TRBJ1-1; unclear D gene. CDR3 length: 12 residues. Between the trimmed V and J ends, which lost 0 bases and 4 bases, there was a span of 4 bases. Germline V CDR1 and CDR2: SGDLS, YYNGEE. Full variable domain (missing parts from reference TRBV9 and TRBJ1-1): DSGVTQTPKHLITATGQRVTLRCSPRSGDLSVYWYQQSLDQGLQFLIQYYNGEERAKGNILERFSAQQFPDLHSELNLSSLELGDSALYFCASSVGGTEAFFGQGTRLTVV.

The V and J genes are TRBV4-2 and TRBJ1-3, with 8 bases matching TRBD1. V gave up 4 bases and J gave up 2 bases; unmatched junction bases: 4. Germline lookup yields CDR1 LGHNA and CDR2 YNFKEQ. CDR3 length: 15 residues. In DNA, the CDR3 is TGTGCCAGCAGCCTGTCGACAGGGGCTGGAAACACCATATATTTT. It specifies CASSLSTGAGNTIYF.